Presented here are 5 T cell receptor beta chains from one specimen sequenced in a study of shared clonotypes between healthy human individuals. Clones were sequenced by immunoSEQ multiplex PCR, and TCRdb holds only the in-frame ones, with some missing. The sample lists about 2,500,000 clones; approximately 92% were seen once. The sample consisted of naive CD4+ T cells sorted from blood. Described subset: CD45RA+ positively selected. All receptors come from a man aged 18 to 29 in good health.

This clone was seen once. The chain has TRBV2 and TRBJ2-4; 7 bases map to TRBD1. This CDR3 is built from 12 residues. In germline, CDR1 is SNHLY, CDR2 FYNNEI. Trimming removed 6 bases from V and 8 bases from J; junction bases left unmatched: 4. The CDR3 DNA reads TGTGCCAGCAGAGGGGGCGCGGACATTCAGTACTTC. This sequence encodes CASRGGADIQYF. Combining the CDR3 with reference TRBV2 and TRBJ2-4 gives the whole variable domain EPEVTQTPSHQVTQMGQEVILRCVPISNHLYFYWYRQILGQKVEFLVSFYNNEISEKSEIFDDQFSVERPDGSNFTLKIRSTKLEDSAMYFCASRGGADIQYFGAGTRLSVL.

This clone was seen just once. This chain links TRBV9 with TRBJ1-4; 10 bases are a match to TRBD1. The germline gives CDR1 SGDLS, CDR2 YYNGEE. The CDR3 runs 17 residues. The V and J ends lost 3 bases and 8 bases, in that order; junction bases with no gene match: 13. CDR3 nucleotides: TGTGCCAGCAGCGACCGGACAGGGGGATTGAAGAGGGAAAAACTGTTTTTT. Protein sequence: CASSDRTGGLKREKLFF.

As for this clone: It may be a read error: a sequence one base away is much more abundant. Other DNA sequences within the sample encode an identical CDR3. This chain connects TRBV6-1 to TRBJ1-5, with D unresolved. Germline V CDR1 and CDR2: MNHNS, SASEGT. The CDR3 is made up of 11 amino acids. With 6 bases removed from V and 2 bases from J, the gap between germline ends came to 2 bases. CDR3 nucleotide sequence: TGTGCCAGCAGGGGCAATCAGCCCCAGCATTTT. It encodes CASRGNQPQHF.

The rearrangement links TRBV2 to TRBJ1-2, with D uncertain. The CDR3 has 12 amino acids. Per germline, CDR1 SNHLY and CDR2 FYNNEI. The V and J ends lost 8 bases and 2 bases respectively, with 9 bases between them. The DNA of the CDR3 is TGTGCCAGCGGACGGGTGAACTATGGCTACACCTTC. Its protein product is CASGRVNYGYTF.

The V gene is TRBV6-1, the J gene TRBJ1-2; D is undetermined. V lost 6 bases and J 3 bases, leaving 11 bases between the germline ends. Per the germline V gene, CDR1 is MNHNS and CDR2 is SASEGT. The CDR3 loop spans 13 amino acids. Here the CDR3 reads CASRPKSDYGYTF. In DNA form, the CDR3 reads TGTGCCAGCAGGCCTAAAAGTGACTATGGCTACACCTTC.